Included here is one T cell receptor (beta chain) sequence, with context. In the original processing: Amplification of reference gene primers was used by the study to estimate nucleated cell counts. Sequenced by immunoSEQ multiplex PCR; TCRdb stores in-frame clones only, minus some. Clone size and the V and J calls come from that table; the DNA yielded D and trimming. The repertoire holds about 150,000 clones, with about four fifths as singletons. This sample is part of a study of blood T cell repertoires in COVID-19. About the research overall: Whether acute or convalescent, the COVID-19 samples came from the United States, Italy and Spain. T cells, B-cell-depleted T cells, or PBMCs supplied cDNA or gDNA.

The length of the CDR3 is 11 residues. V was trimmed by 4 bases and J by 5 bases, leaving 3 bases between them. The germline V gene encodes CDR1 MDHEN and CDR2 SYDVKM. The gene calls are TRBV28 and TRBJ1-5; D is undetermined. This receptor was identified in a man aged 55 to 70 with acute or convalescent COVID-19. The sequencing input was peripheral blood. CDR3 DNA: TGTGCCAGCAGTTCGGATCAGCCCCAGCATTTT. Protein: CASSSDQPQHF.